This T cell receptor beta chain was observed in a study of T cells in lung cancer brain metastases (dated by TCRdb to between 2018 and 2020). Turning to the overall study: Most of the roughly 20 patients had a history of tobacco use, with a median of about 38 pack-years. An average DNA integrity number of roughly 3.8 was found in both primary and metastatic specimens, and no significant difference was detected between sites. The cohort comprised around 20 patients contributing 40 or so specimens, one primary lung lesion and one brain metastasis each. About 90% of the 20 patients received no interval therapy between primary and metastasis resection. A median interval of approximately 330 days was observed between acquisition of the primary and brain metastasis specimens. TCR beta CDR3 repertoires were compared between fully resected primary non-small cell lung cancers and paired brain metastases. Of the patients, fewer than 14 were female and about 9 were male, and their median age at first diagnosis was about 56 years. Study-level results and caveats: Most clones were found to be lesion-specific, and limited overlap was observed between paired lesions (mean Morisita index roughly 0.2). The ten most abundant clones made up a significantly larger repertoire fraction in brain metastases than primaries, suggesting clonal expansion. Brain metastases had significantly fewer unique productive clones than paired primaries (median around 1,500 versus 5,000). The study could not control for the effects of preoperative corticosteroids on T cell infiltration in brain metastases. DNA fragmentation in the FFPE samples may have kept the complete infiltrating T cell repertoire from being retrieved.

Between about 2.24 and 5 ug genomic DNA was input per sample, and equal DNA input was given to paired samples. TCR beta libraries were constructed with the immunoSEQ hsTCRbeta Kit, with multiplexed V and J gene primers used across two PCR steps. The pooled libraries, together with positive and negative controls, were sequenced on an Illumina MiSeq running a 100-cycle paired-end protocol. Turning to the authors' computational methods: The immunoSEQ vendor processed the raw data into normalized, annotated TCR beta repertoire reports. Richness was defined as unique clones by nucleotide sequence, with iChao1 and Efron-Thisted estimators extrapolating total richness. To characterize and compare the paired lesions, the analysis used Pielou's evenness, Simpson's index, the proportional abundance of the top-ten clones, and the Morisita overlap index. TCRdb mirrors the immuneACCESS table, restricted to in-frame sequences. Some clones are absent from its copies; in checked studies, under half trace to an unresolved V gene, and the reason for the others is unknown. Clone size and the V and J calls come from that table; the DNA yielded D and trimming. For this sample the table gives about 4,800 clones, of which 87% were detected only once. The ten largest make up roughly 3.5% of the sample.

The germline V and J ends show losses of 7 bases and 7 bases respectively, and no gene match explains 9 bases of the junction. CDR1 and CDR2, per the germline V gene, are SNHLY and FYNNEI. Taken from cysteine to phenylalanine, the CDR3 has 14 residues. The kept DNA is CDR3 alone, 42 bases in frame from the first base. A remark on this clone: The specificity of this receptor is unknown. No base qualities exist here, and no much larger clone lies one base off it.

Patients had resection either for delayed recurrence of a solitary brain metastasis or for synchronous oligometastatic disease. Patients with a history of multiple malignancies were excluded so that cancers other than NSCLC would not be included. Tumor areas were macrodissected from 4 or 5 deparaffinized 7.5 to 10 um unstained sections under guidance from marked H&E slides. All specimens were fixed in formalin and embedded in paraffin (FFPE). The AllPrep DNA/RNA FFPE Kit was used to extract genomic DNA. In this chain, TRBV2 is recombined with TRBJ1-5, with 8 bases in between that match TRBD1. This receptor was obtained from a woman in her forties or fifties with non-small cell lung cancer. Sequencing used tumor tissue from the primary lung tumor. The cell subset or site label on this specimen signifies: primary lung cancer lesion. The DNA reads as follows: TGTGCCAGCACCCCTGGACAGGGAGACCAGCCCCAGCATTTT. Its coded protein is CASTPGQGDQPQHF.